The 6 T cell receptor beta chains reported below all come from one sample, sequenced in a study of cytomegalovirus exposure and HLA in healthy donors. Measured with immunoSEQ multiplex PCR; TCRdb has only the in-frame clones, and not every one. This table holds tens of thousands of clones, 88% found once. Specimen: PBMCs. All receptors come from a woman in her thirties in good health and CMV-seronegative.

The chain is built from TRBV5-1 and TRBJ2-7; 7 bases line up with TRBD2. The CDR3 length is 20 residues. V gave up 4 bases and J gave up 4 bases; unmatched junction bases: 26. Germline-derived CDR1 and CDR2 are SGHRS and YFSETQ. The CDR3 bases are TGCGCCAGCAGCAGGCGCAAACACTATCAAACAGAAACGGGGGGATACGAGCAGTACTTC. Amino acids: CASSRRKHYQTETGGYEQYF.

The V call is TRBV18, the J call TRBJ2-7; 8 bases agree with TRBD1. CDR1 and CDR2 from the germline V gene are KGHSH and LQKENI. V shed 6 bases, J shed 6 bases, and the junction held 4 bases outside the gene matches. This CDR3 is built from 12 residues. The chain's CDR3 is CASSTQGAEQYF. CDR3 in DNA: TGTGCCAGCTCGACTCAGGGGGCCGAGCAGTACTTC.

This sequence joins TRBV27 and TRBJ1-1; 10 bases fit TRBD1. CDR1 is MNHEY, CDR2 SMNVEV, per germline (reference sequence). The CDR3 totals 13 residues. V lost 9 bases and J lost 5; bases outside the gene matches: 6. CDR3 residues: CASSTGGSTEAFF. Here the CDR3 DNA reads TGTGCCAGTTCGACAGGGGGCTCAACTGAAGCTTTCTTT.

The genes are TRBV28 and TRBJ2-4; maybe TRBD1 (5 bases). The CDR3 runs to 15 residues. Germline CDR1 MDHEN, CDR2 SYDVKM. V was cut by 11 bases and J by 0 bases, with 17 bases left in between. CDR3 bases: TGTGCCGGCTCCGACAGAGACCTAGCCAAAAACATTCAGTACTTC. It codes for CAGSDRDLAKNIQYF.

The rearrangement links TRBV6-1 to TRBJ2-5, with D maybe TRBD1 (6 bases). Trimming shortened V by 10 bases and J by 3 bases, and 15 bases separated the two germline ends. Germline CDR1 is MNHNS and CDR2 is SASEGT. The CDR3 has 13 amino acids. CDR3 in DNA: TGTGCCACGTACAGGGTTGTCGAAGAGACCCAGTACTTC. Residues: CATYRVVEETQYF.

This clone was seen only once. This chain uses TRBV6-5 with TRBJ2-4; 9 bases align to TRBD2. V shed 5 bases and J 8 bases; nucleotides not matched to a gene: 7. The CDR3 has 14 amino acids. The germline V gene encodes CDR1 MNHEY and CDR2 SVGAGI. CDR3 coding DNA: TGTGCCAGCAGTACCCGCGGGGGGGCAGACATTCAGTACTTC. It translates to CASSTRGGADIQYF.